This is a list of T cell receptor beta chains from one sample in a study of T-cell reconstitution after alpha-beta-depleted transplantation in children. TCRdb redid the calling of the PCR reads with MiXCR, one entry per CDR3 protein. The sample includes hundreds of thousands of distinct CDR3 sequences, around 15% of them seen just once. The sample was PBMCs, mostly from graft donor cells, taken 360 days after TCRalphabeta/CD19-depleted stem cell transplant. These receptors were taken from a male patient under 10 years old who had a stem cell transplant for acute lymphoblastic leukemia, so the T cells may come from the graft donor. The CDR3 runs from the conserved cysteine through the conserved F or W. D genes are given only for firm matches. Clone size is stated in some rows and not others, as once, few, many or a class when expanded.

.	TRBV6-1	few	TRBJ1-1	CASRGVRGPGTEAFF	TGTGCCAGCAGAGGGGTTCGGGGACCGGGGACTGAAGCTTTCTTT
.	TRBV28	.	TRBJ1-3	CASSLRGARGNTIYF	TGTGCCAGCAGTTTACGGGGGGCGAGAGGAAACACCATATATTTT
.	TRBV4-1	.	TRBJ2-7	CASSQAGQMYEQYF	TGCGCCAGCAGCCAGGCGGGACAGATGTACGAGCAGTACTTC
TRBD2	TRBV12-3/TRBV12-4	few	TRBJ2-3	CASSLELAGTDTQYF	TGTGCCAGCAGTTTAGAACTAGCGGGCACAGATACGCAGTATTTT
.	TRBV29-1	many	TRBJ2-7	CSVGSPGYEQYF	TGCAGCGTTGGATCTCCGGGCTACGAGCAGTACTTC
TRBD2	TRBV29-1	many	TRBJ2-3	CSVGLAEYTDTQYF	TGCAGCGTGGGACTAGCGGAGTACACAGATACGCAGTATTTT
.	TRBV4-1	few	TRBJ2-2	CASSRVPGYSGELFF	TGCGCCAGCAGCCGGGTCCCAGGGTATTCCGGGGAGCTGTTTTTT
.	TRBV6-2/TRBV6-3	.	TRBJ1-1	CASTDVGRGNTEAFF	TGTGCCAGCACCGACGTCGGCAGGGGGAACACTGAAGCTTTCTTT
.	TRBV5-5	many	TRBJ2-2	CASSLEQGSNTGELFF	TGTGCCAGCAGCTTGGAGCAGGGCTCGAACACCGGGGAGCTGTTTTTT
.	TRBV5-1	few	TRBJ1-2	CASSSAGLVGYTF	TGCGCCAGCAGCTCGGCGGGGTTGGTAGGCTACACCTTC
.	TRBV6-5	.	TRBJ2-1	CAAVGPNEQFF	TGTGCCGCAGTTGGCCCCAATGAGCAGTTCTTC
TRBD2	TRBV7-6	.	TRBJ2-7	CASSPASGRASEQYF	TGTGCCAGCAGCCCCGCCAGCGGGAGGGCCAGCGAGCAGTACTTC
TRBD1	TRBV6-1	few	TRBJ1-4	CASSKGQTHEKLFF	TGTGCCAGCAGTAAGGGACAGACACATGAAAAACTGTTTTTT
.	TRBV10-3	few	TRBJ1-2	CASSRGSNYGYTF	TGTGCCAGCTCCAGGGGATCCAACTATGGCTACACCTTC
TRBD2	TRBV27	few	TRBJ2-1	CASMTSGRVRNEQFF	TGTGCCAGCATGACCTCCGGGAGGGTAAGAAATGAGCAGTTCTTC
.	TRBV20-1	few	TRBJ2-3	CSAYDRQRYLDTQYF	TGCAGTGCTTACGACAGGCAACGATACCTAGATACGCAGTATTTT
.	TRBV4-3	.	TRBJ2-2	CASSHLQNTGELFF	TGCGCCAGCAGCCATTTGCAGAACACCGGGGAGCTGTTTTTT
TRBD2	TRBV3-1	few	TRBJ2-2	CASSQERLAGPGELFF	TGTGCCAGCAGCCAAGAGCGACTAGCGGGACCCGGGGAGCTGTTTTTT
.	TRBV2	few	TRBJ2-1	CASSEVSSSYNEQFF	TGTGCCAGCAGTGAAGTGTCGAGCTCCTACAATGAGCAGTTCTTC
TRBD1	TRBV20-1	.	TRBJ1-1	CSASQGAAEAFF	TGCAGTGCTAGCCAGGGGGCGGCTGAAGCTTTCTTT
.	TRBV20-1	few	TRBJ1-1	CSARTWNTEAFF	TGCAGTGCTAGAACCTGGAACACTGAAGCTTTCTTT
.	TRBV6-2/TRBV6-3	.	TRBJ1-2	CASSQVRDTFYGYTF	TGTGCCAGCAGTCAGGTCCGGGACACCTTCTATGGCTACACCTTC
.	TRBV21-1	many	TRBJ2-7	CASIPPGTVTYEQYF	TGTGCCAGCATCCCCCCCGGGACGGTAACCTACGAGCAGTACTTC
TRBD2	TRBV3-1	.	TRBJ2-7	CASSPWTSGRGEQYF	TGTGCCAGCAGCCCCTGGACTAGCGGGAGAGGCGAGCAGTACTTC
.	TRBV9	few	TRBJ2-5	CASSVEGRQETQYF	TGTGCCAGCAGCGTAGAGGGCCGGCAAGAGACCCAGTACTTC
.	TRBV20-1	once	TRBJ1-2	CSARVRENYGYTF	TGCAGTGCTAGAGTCAGGGAAAACTATGGCTACACCTTC
.	TRBV29-1	.	TRBJ2-5	CSVEEPPGRQETQYF	TGCAGCGTTGAGGAACCTCCGGGACGACAAGAGACCCAGTACTTC
TRBD2	TRBV6-2/TRBV6-3	.	TRBJ2-7	CASSWRPGLEIYEQYF	TGTGCCAGCAGTTGGCGTCCGGGACTAGAAATCTACGAGCAGTACTTC
TRBD2	TRBV6-5	many	TRBJ2-1	CASSYSGLAGVAEQFF	TGTGCCAGCAGTTACTCGGGACTAGCAGGAGTGGCTGAGCAGTTCTTC
.	TRBV18	.	TRBJ1-1	CASSPQRRWGTEAFF	TGTGCCAGCTCACCCCAAAGGAGGTGGGGGACTGAAGCTTTCTTT
.	TRBV2	.	TRBJ2-3	CASRAGGASTDTQYF	TGTGCCAGCAGGGCAGGGGGGGCTAGCACAGATACGCAGTATTTT
TRBD2	TRBV4-2	.	TRBJ2-3	CASSQWGLAGGDTQYF	TGTGCCAGCAGCCAATGGGGACTAGCGGGGGGGGATACGCAGTATTTT
.	TRBV28	.	TRBJ1-2	CASSFWSVNGYTF	TGTGCCAGCAGTTTCTGGAGTGTTAATGGCTACACCTTC
.	TRBV11-1	many	TRBJ2-2	CASRPGHITGELFF	TGTGCCAGCAGGCCGGGACACATCACCGGGGAGCTGTTTTTT